This entry is about one TCR beta chain. These data originate in a study of control samples from healthy donors and cancer patients. The germline V gene has CDR1 SNHLY and CDR2 FYNNEI. This CDR3 spans 15 amino acids. V lost 1 base to trimming and J lost 0 bases, with 9 bases between them. TCRdb keeps only in-frame clones here, not all; method: immunoSEQ multiplex PCR. The sample comprises about 59,000 clones, about 89% of which are singletons, and roughly 13% rests with the top ten. Sequenced: PBMCs. The sequence came from a woman in her sixties or seventies with lung cancer. The chain combines TRBV2 with TRBJ1-1; the D gene is possibly TRBD1 (5 bases). The CDR3 here is CASSEDEGMNTEAFF. CDR3 nucleotides: TGTGCCAGCAGTGAAGATGAGGGGATGAACACTGAAGCTTTCTTT.